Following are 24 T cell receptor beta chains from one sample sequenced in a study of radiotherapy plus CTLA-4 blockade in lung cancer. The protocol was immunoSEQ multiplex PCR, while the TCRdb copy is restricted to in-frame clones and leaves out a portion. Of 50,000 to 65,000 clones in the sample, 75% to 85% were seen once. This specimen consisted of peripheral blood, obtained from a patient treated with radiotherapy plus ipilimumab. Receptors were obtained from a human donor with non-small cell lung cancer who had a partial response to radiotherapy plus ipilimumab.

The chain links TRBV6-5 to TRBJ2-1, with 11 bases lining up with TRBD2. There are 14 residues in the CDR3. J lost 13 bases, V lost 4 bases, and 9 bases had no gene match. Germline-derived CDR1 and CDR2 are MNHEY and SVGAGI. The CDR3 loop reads CASSSPRLAGTQFF. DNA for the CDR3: TGTGCCAGCAGTTCCCCGCGACTAGCGGGGACCCAGTTCTTC.

The CDR3 DNA reads TGTGCCAGCAGTGAATCCGGGACAGGCCCCTACAATGAGCAGTTCTTC. Its protein product is CASSESGTGPYNEQFF. The chain joins TRBV6-1 to TRBJ2-1, with TRBD1 matching over 8 bases. With V trimmed by 2 bases and J by 2 bases, 5 bases remained unmatched. The CDR3 sequence is 16 residues long. Germline V gene lookup returns CDR1 MNHNS and CDR2 SASEGT.

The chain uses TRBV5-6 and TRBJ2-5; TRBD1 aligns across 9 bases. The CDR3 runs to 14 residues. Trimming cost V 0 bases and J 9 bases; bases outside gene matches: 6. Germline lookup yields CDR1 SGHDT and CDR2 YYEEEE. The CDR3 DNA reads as TGTGCCAGCAGCTTGGCCGGGACAGGGTGGGCCCAGTACTTC. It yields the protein CASSLAGTGWAQYF. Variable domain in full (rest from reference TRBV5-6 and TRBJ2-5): DAGVTQSPTHLIKTRGQQVTLRCSPKSGHDTVSWYQQALGQGPQFIFQYYEEEERQRGNFPDRFSGHQFPNYSSELNVNALLLGDSALYLCASSLAGTGWAQYFGPGTRLLVL.

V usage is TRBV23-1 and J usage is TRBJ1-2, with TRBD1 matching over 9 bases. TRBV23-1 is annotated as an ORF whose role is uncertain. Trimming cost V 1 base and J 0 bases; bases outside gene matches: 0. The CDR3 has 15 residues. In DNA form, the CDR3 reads TGCGCCAGCAGTCAATGGGACAGGGCTAACTATGGCTACACCTTC. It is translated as CASSQWDRANYGYTF.

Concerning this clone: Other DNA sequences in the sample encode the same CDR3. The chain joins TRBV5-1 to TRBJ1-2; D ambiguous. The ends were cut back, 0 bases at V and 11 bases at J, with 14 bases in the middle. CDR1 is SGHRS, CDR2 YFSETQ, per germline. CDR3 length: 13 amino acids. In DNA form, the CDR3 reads TGCGCCAGCAGCTTGGCCCCGACGGAGGGTTACACCTTC. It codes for CASSLAPTEGYTF.

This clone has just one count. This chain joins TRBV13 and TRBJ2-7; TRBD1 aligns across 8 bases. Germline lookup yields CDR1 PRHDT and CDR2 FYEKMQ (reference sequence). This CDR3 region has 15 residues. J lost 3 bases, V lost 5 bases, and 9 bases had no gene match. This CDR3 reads CASSSRTGSYYEQYF. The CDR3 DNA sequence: TGTGCCAGCAGCAGCCGGACAGGGAGCTACTACGAGCAGTACTTC.

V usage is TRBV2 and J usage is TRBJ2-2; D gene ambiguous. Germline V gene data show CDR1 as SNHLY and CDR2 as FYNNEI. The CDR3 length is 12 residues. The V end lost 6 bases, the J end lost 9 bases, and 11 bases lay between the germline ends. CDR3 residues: CASRGAGWELFF. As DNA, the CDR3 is TGTGCCAGCAGGGGTGCAGGTTGGGAGCTGTTTTTT.

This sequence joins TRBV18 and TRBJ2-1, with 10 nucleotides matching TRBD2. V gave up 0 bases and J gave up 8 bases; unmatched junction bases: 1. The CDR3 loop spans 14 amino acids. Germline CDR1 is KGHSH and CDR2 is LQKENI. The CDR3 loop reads CASSPPSGGYEQFF. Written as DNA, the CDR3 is TGTGCCAGCTCACCACCTAGCGGGGGGTATGAGCAGTTCTTC.

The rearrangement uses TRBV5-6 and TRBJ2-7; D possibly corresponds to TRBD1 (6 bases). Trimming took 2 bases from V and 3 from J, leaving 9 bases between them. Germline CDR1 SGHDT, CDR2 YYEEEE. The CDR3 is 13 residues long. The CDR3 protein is CASSFGTNYEQYF. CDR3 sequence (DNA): TGTGCCAGCAGCTTTGGGACAAACTACGAGCAGTACTTC.

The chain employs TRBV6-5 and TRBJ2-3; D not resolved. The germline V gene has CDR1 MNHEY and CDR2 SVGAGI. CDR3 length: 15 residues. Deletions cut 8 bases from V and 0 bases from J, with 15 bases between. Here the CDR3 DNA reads TGTGCCAGCGGCGGCCACGGTTCTAGCACAGATACGCAGTATTTT. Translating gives CASGGHGSSTDTQYF.

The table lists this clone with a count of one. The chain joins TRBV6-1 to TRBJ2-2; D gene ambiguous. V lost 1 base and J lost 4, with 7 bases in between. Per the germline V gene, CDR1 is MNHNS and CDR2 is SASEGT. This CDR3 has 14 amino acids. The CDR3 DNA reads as TGTGCCAGCAGTGAAGGCACGGTCACCGGGGAGCTGTTTTTT. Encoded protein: CASSEGTVTGELFF.

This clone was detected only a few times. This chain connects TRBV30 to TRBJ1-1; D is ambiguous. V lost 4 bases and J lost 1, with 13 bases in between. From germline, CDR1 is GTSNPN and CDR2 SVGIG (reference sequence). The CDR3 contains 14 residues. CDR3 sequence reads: CAWTPAGENTEAFF. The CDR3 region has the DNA TGTGCCTGGACCCCGGCCGGGGAGAACACTGAAGCTTTCTTT.

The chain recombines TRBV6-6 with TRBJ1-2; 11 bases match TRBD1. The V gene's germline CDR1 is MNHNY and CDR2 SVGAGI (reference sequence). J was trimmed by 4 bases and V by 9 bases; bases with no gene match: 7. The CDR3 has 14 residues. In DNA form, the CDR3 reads TGTGCCAGTTCGGACAGGGGGCGTGCCTATGGCTACACCTTC. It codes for CASSDRGRAYGYTF.

The CDR3 DNA reads TGTGCCTGGAGTGTACACAGCGGGTTAGTGGACTATGGCTACACCTTC. The encoded protein is CAWSVHSGLVDYGYTF. The rearrangement links TRBV30 to TRBJ1-2; D gene ambiguous. The CDR3 spans 16 residues. CDR1 GTSNPN and CDR2 SVGIG come from the germline V gene (reference sequence). The V and J ends lost 0 bases and 3 bases respectively, with 17 bases between them.

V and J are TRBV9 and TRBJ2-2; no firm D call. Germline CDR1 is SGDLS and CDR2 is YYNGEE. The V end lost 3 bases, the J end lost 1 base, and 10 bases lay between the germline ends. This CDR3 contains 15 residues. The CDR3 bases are TGTGCCAGCAGCGCCCCCCGACAGAACACCGGGGAGCTGTTTTTT. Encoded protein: CASSAPRQNTGELFF.

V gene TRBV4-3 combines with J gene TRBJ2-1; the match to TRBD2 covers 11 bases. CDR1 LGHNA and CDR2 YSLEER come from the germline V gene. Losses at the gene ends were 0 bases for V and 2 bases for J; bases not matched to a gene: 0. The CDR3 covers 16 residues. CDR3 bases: TGCGCCAGCAGCCAAGAACTAGCGGGGGCCTACAATGAGCAGTTCTTC. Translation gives CASSQELAGAYNEQFF.

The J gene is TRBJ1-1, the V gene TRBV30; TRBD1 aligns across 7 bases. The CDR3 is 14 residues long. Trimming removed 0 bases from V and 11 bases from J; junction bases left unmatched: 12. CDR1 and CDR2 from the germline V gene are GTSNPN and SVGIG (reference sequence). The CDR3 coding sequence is TGTGCCTGGAGTGTACTGGAGGACAGGAGTTGGGCTTTCTTT. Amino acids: CAWSVLEDRSWAFF.

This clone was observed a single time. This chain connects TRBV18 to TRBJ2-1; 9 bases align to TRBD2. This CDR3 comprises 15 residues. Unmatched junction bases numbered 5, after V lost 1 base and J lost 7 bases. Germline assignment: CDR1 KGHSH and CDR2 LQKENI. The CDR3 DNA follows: TGTGCCAGCTCACCACTGGCGGGGGGGCAGAATGAGCAGTTCTTC. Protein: CASSPLAGGQNEQFF.

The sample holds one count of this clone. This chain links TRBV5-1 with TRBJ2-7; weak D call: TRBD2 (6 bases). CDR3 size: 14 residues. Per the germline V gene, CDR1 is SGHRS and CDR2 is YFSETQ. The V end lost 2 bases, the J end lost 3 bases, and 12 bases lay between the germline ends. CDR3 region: CASSFGGELYEQYF. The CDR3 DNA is TGCGCCAGCAGCTTCGGAGGGGAACTCTACGAGCAGTACTTC.

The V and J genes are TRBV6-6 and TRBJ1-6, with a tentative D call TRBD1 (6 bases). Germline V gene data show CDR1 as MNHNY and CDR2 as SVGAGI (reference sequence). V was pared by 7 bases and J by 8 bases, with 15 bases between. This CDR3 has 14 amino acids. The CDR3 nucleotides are TGTGCCAGCAATCGGGACATCAACTATTCACCCCTCCACTTT. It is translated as CASNRDINYSPLHF.

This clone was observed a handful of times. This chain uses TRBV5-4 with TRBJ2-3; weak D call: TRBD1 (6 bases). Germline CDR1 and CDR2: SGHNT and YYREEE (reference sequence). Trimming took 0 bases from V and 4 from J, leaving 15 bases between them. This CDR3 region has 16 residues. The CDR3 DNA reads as TGTGCCAGCAGCTTGGCCTTCCAGGGGCGGGCAGATACGCAGTATTTT. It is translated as CASSLAFQGRADTQYF.

CDR3 sequence reads: CASSPRGGMNTEAFF. Here the CDR3 DNA reads TGCGCCAGCAGCCCCCGTGGGGGGATGAACACTGAAGCTTTCTTT. This chain links TRBV5-1 with TRBJ1-1, with a tentative D call TRBD1 (5 bases). V lost 4 bases to trimming and J lost 0 bases, with 13 bases between them. CDR3 length equals 15 residues. The germline gives CDR1 SGHRS, CDR2 YFSETQ.

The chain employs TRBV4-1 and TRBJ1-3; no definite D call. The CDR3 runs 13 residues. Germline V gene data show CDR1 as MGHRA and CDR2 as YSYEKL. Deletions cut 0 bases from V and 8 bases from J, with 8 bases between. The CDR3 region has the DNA TGCGCCAGCAGCCAAGATATCGGGTACACCATATATTTT. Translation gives CASSQDIGYTIYF.

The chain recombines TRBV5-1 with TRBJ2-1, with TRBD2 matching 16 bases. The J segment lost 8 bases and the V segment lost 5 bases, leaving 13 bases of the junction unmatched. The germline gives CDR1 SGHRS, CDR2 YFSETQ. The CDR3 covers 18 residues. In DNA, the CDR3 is TGCGCCAGCAGTCCGGGACTAGCGGGGGGGCGTTTTACCCATGAGCAGTTCTTC. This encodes CASSPGLAGGRFTHEQFF.